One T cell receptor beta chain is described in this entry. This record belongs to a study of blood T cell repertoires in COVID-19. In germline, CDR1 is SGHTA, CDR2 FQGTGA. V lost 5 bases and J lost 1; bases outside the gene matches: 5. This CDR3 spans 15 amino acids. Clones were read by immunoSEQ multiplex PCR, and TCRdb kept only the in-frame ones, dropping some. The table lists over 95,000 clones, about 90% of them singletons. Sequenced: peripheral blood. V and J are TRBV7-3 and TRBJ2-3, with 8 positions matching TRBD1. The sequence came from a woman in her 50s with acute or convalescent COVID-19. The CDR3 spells CASSPTGVRTDTQYF. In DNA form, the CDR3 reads TGTGCCAGCAGCCCGACAGGGGTGCGCACAGATACGCAGTATTTT.